Following are 28 T cell receptor beta chains from one sample sequenced in a study of shared clonotypes between healthy human individuals. TCRdb keeps only in-frame clones here, not all; method: immunoSEQ multiplex PCR. Of 2.3 million or so clones in the sample, 90% to 95% are singletons; the top ten hold about 0.39%. The sequencing sample was made of naive CD4+ T cells from PBMCs. Noted subset: CD45RA+ positively selected. These receptor sequences come from a man in his late teens or twenties in good health. Some clones in this sample may be carry-over from other donors' samples.

V and J are TRBV5-1 and TRBJ2-1; 10 bases fit TRBD2. V lost 1 base to trimming and J lost 5 bases; unmatched junction nucleotides: 12. Per germline, CDR1 SGHRS and CDR2 YFSETQ. The length of the CDR3 is 18 residues. DNA for the CDR3: TGCGCCAGCAGCTTGTGGGGTATAAGCGGGAGGGTGGACAATGAGCAGTTCTTC. This gives the protein CASSLWGISGRVDNEQFF. Variable domain in full (rest from reference TRBV5-1 and TRBJ2-1): KAGVTQTPRYLIKTRGQQVTLSCSPISGHRSVSWYQQTPGQGLQFLFEYFSETQRNKGNFPGRFSGRQFSNSRSEMNVSTLELGDSALYLCASSLWGISGRVDNEQFFGPGTRLTVL.

A single count supports this clone. The chain carries TRBV18 and TRBJ1-5; D call uncertain. V shed 6 bases and J shed 3 bases, with 15 bases lying between them. The CDR3 sequence is 15 residues long. The germline V gene has CDR1 KGHSH and CDR2 LQKENI. The CDR3 DNA reads as TGTGCCAGCTCCCAGACGATCCAGGTCAATCAGCCCCAGCATTTT. Translated, it gives CASSQTIQVNQPQHF.

DNA of the CDR3: TGTGCCAGCAGCGTAGGAGCGGGAGACACAGATACGCAGTATTTT. Amino acid sequence: CASSVGAGDTDTQYF. This rearrangement joins TRBV9 to TRBJ2-3, with 8 bases that match TRBD2. J gave up 2 bases and V 0 bases, and 2 bases lay outside the gene matches. Germline assignment: CDR1 SGDLS and CDR2 YYNGEE. The CDR3 covers 15 residues.

The chain recombines TRBV29-1 with TRBJ2-7, with 9 bases lining up with TRBD1. From germline, CDR1 is SQVTM and CDR2 ANQGSEA. J was trimmed by 3 bases and V by 5 bases; bases with no gene match: 2. This CDR3 has 12 amino acids. CDR3 DNA: TGCAGCGTTTGGGACAGGGTCTACGAGCAGTACTTC. This encodes CSVWDRVYEQYF.

The rearrangement links TRBV6-5 to TRBJ2-7, with D unclear. CDR1 is MNHEY, CDR2 SVGAGI, per germline. The CDR3 has 14 amino acids. V was clipped by 4 bases and J by 1 base, with 11 bases between them. CDR3 in amino acids: CASSSYTGSYEQYF. In DNA, the CDR3 is TGTGCCAGCAGTTCTTACACCGGTTCCTACGAGCAGTACTTC.

The chain recombines TRBV2 with TRBJ2-7; 7 bases are shared with TRBD1. After removal of 8 bases from V and 3 bases from J, the junction contained 1 base not matched to a gene. Germline V gene sequence: CDR1 SNHLY, CDR2 FYNNEI. The CDR3 consists of 11 residues. In DNA form, the CDR3 reads TGTGCCAGCGGGGACAGCTACGAGCAGTACTTC. Residues: CASGDSYEQYF.

With regard to this clone: The sample contains more than one DNA sequence encoding this CDR3. The chain uses TRBV29-1 and TRBJ1-2; possibly TRBD1 for D (5 bases). V lost 4 bases to trimming and J lost 2 bases, with 8 bases between them. The CDR3 covers 12 residues. Germline V gene lookup returns CDR1 SQVTM and CDR2 ANQGSEA. DNA for the CDR3: TGCAGCGTTGGGGGCGGAAACTATGGCTACACCTTC. Protein product: CSVGGGNYGYTF.

A single count supports this clone. V and J are TRBV7-8 and TRBJ2-5, with D hard to call. This CDR3 contains 13 residues. Trimming stripped 6 bases from V and 2 bases from J, with 10 bases between. Germline CDR1 and CDR2: SGHVS and FQNEAQ. The CDR3 protein is CASSPASQETQYF. The CDR3 DNA reads as TGTGCCAGCAGTCCGGCTTCACAAGAGACCCAGTACTTC.

This chain uses TRBV7-9 with TRBJ1-4; 8 bases are shared with TRBD1. The CDR3 consists of 14 residues. Germline V gives CDR1 SEHNR, CDR2 FQNEAQ (reference sequence). Trimming cost V 3 bases and J 8 bases; bases outside gene matches: 5. The CDR3: CASSLMTGEEKLFF. Written as DNA, the CDR3 is TGTGCCAGCAGCTTGATGACAGGGGAGGAAAAACTGTTTTTT.

The chain has TRBV7-3 and TRBJ2-1; 8 bases agree with TRBD1. Germline V gene sequence: CDR1 SGHTA, CDR2 FQGTGA. This CDR3 is built from 15 residues. Trimming took 0 bases from V and 10 from J; bases not matched to a gene: 8. The CDR3 DNA follows: TGTGCCAGCAGCTTAACGGGTCAGGGGGCACGGGAGCAGTTCTTC. Amino acid sequence: CASSLTGQGAREQFF.

The chain links TRBV6-5 to TRBJ1-6; D call uncertain. CDR3 length: 14 amino acids. CDR1 and CDR2 (germline): MNHEY, SVGAGI. Trimming pared 7 bases from V and 5 bases from J, leaving 12 bases between. In nucleotides, the CDR3 is TGTGCCAGCAATATGTGGGCGAATAATTCACCCCTCCACTTT. It is translated as CASNMWANNSPLHF.

This chain joins TRBV19 and TRBJ2-1, with D perhaps assigned TRBD1 or TRBD2 (7 bases each). Germline V gene sequence: CDR1 LNHDA, CDR2 SQIVND (reference sequence). V lost 5 bases and J 2 bases, leaving 16 bases between the germline ends. The CDR3 spans 16 residues. The CDR3 DNA reads TGTGCCAGTAGTCCCAGGGGGGGGACTACCTACAATGAGCAGTTCTTC. Translated, it gives CASSPRGGTTYNEQFF.

This chain joins TRBV7-9 and TRBJ1-3; 12 bases map to TRBD1. The ends lost 5 bases at V and 0 bases at J; junction bases unmatched: 5. Germline-derived CDR1 and CDR2 are SEHNR and FQNEAQ (reference sequence). The CDR3 contains 17 residues. The CDR3 nucleotides are TGTGCCAGCAGCCCTGGGGACAGGGGGCACTCTGGAAACACCATATATTTT. Its protein is CASSPGDRGHSGNTIYF.

The V and J genes are TRBV19 and TRBJ1-2; 9 bases fit TRBD1. J gave up 7 bases and V 5 bases, and 11 bases lay outside the gene matches. The germline gives CDR1 LNHDA, CDR2 SQIVND (reference sequence). The CDR3 covers 15 residues. The CDR3 region has the DNA TGTGCCAGTAGTTTGAGGCCGGGACAGGGAGGTGGCTACACCTTC. Its protein product is CASSLRPGQGGGYTF.

The rearrangement uses TRBV2 and TRBJ1-1; D gene uncertain. Trimming pared 4 bases from V and 4 bases from J, leaving 13 bases between. The CDR3 has 14 amino acids. CDR1 SNHLY and CDR2 FYNNEI come from the germline V gene. CDR3 sequence (DNA): TGTGCCAGCAGTGTAGAGCGCGAGGCCACTGAAGCTTTCTTT. Translation: CASSVEREATEAFF.

This chain's CDR3 is CASGWTALEAFF. The CDR3 DNA reads TGTGCCAGCGGCTGGACAGCTCTTGAAGCTTTCTTT. The V gene is TRBV25-1, the J gene TRBJ1-1; a weak D match, TRBD1 (6 bases). Looked up from germline, CDR1 is MGHDK and CDR2 is SYGVNS. Trimming cost V 8 bases and J 7 bases, with 14 bases left between them. The CDR3 is made up of 12 amino acids.

This chain's CDR3 is CASSPLLRGSSYNEQFF. Here the CDR3 DNA reads TGTGCCAGCAGTCCTCTGCTGCGGGGAAGCTCCTACAATGAGCAGTTCTTC. The rearrangement uses TRBV7-2 and TRBJ2-1; the D gene is possibly TRBD2 (6 bases). This CDR3 region has 17 residues. Between the trimmed V and J ends, which lost 6 bases and 0 bases, there was a span of 18 bases. From germline, CDR1 is SGHTA and CDR2 FQGNSA.

The chain employs TRBV2 and TRBJ2-1, with 8 nucleotides matching TRBD1. J was trimmed by 8 bases and V by 5 bases; bases with no gene match: 2. CDR3 length equals 12 residues. CDR1 SNHLY and CDR2 FYNNEI come from the germline V gene. The CDR3 region is CASSLTGDEQFF. For the CDR3, the DNA is TGTGCCAGCAGTCTGACAGGGGATGAGCAGTTCTTC.

The chain carries TRBV11-2 and TRBJ2-7; 8 nucleotides match TRBD2. J lost 4 bases, V lost 0 bases, and 8 bases had no gene match. This CDR3 has 16 amino acids. Germline V gene lookup returns CDR1 SGHAT and CDR2 FQNNGV. The CDR3 nucleotides are TGTGCCAGCAGCTTAGATCGAGCAGCGGGAGCATACGAGCAGTACTTC. Translated, it gives CASSLDRAAGAYEQYF.

In nucleotides, the CDR3 is TGTGCCAGCAGCTTAATAGGGTTGGGCGGGGAGCTGTTTTTT. Protein product: CASSLIGLGGELFF. This chain uses TRBV7-3 with TRBJ2-2; D is undetermined. The germline V gene encodes CDR1 SGHTA and CDR2 FQGTGA. The V and J ends lost 1 base and 7 bases respectively, with 10 bases between them. There are 14 residues in the CDR3.

The V and J genes are TRBV5-1 and TRBJ1-2; 9 positions match TRBD1. CDR1 is SGHRS, CDR2 YFSETQ, per germline. The junction had 8 bases not matched to a gene; V was cut back by 4 bases and J by 1 base. The CDR3 runs 16 residues. CDR3 region: CASSTEGQGVNYGYTF. Written as DNA, the CDR3 is TGCGCCAGCAGCACCGAGGGACAGGGCGTTAACTATGGCTACACCTTC.

This rearrangement joins TRBV7-2 to TRBJ2-1; D is unclear. The CDR3 consists of 13 residues. V shed 1 base and J shed 8 bases, with 9 bases lying between them. CDR1 and CDR2 from the germline V gene are SGHTA and FQGNSA. CDR3 amino acids: CASSLGWVDEQFF. In DNA form, the CDR3 reads TGTGCCAGCAGCTTAGGATGGGTCGATGAGCAGTTCTTC.

The chain has TRBV1 and TRBJ2-7; TRBD2, the table's D call, lacks a check against the DNA. TRBV1 is a pseudogene locus. The CDR3 totals 15 residues. DNA for the CDR3: TGCACCAGCAGCCAGTTTCTATATACTCTGCGGGAGCAGTACTTC. This gives the protein CTSSQFLYTLREQYF.

This chain uses TRBV7-9 with TRBJ2-6; no clear D gene. V shed 5 bases and J shed 2 bases, with 10 bases lying between them. In germline, CDR1 is SEHNR, CDR2 FQNEAQ (reference sequence). The CDR3 loop spans 15 amino acids. CDR3 sequence reads: CASSRATTGANVLTF. CDR3 sequence (DNA): TGTGCCAGCAGCCGCGCGACAACTGGGGCCAACGTCCTGACTTTC.

V and J are TRBV6-1 and TRBJ2-1; unclear D gene. V was clipped by 5 bases and J by 9 bases, with 14 bases between them. The CDR3 is made up of 13 amino acids. Per the germline V gene, CDR1 is MNHNS and CDR2 is SASEGT. The CDR3 spells CASSPGSAGEQFF. In DNA form, the CDR3 reads TGTGCCAGCAGTCCCGGGTCCGCAGGTGAGCAGTTCTTC.

The V and J genes are TRBV6-6 and TRBJ1-2; a weak D match, TRBD1 (5 bases). The CDR3 contains 14 residues. V lost 7 bases and J lost 8, with 20 bases in between. Germline V gene lookup returns CDR1 MNHNY and CDR2 SVGAGI (reference sequence). CDR3 bases: TGTGCCAGCACTTCAGGGAAGGGCGACGTCGGCTACACCTTC. This encodes CASTSGKGDVGYTF.

V gene TRBV29-1 combines with J gene TRBJ2-3; 8 bases are a match to TRBD2. Germline CDR1 reads SQVTM; CDR2 reads ANQGSEA. V lost 4 bases, J lost 2 bases, and 8 bases stayed unmatched. The CDR3 runs 15 residues. The CDR3 region is CSVGGPSGFTDTQYF. CDR3 in DNA: TGCAGCGTTGGGGGGCCTAGCGGGTTCACAGATACGCAGTATTTT.

The chain is built from TRBV4-1 and TRBJ1-5; TRBD1 matches 9 bases. J gave up 0 bases and V 0 bases, and 9 bases lay outside the gene matches. The CDR3 extends over 19 amino acids. Germline V CDR1 and CDR2: MGHRA, YSYEKL. CDR3 sequence reads: CASSQDRSRDRDSNQPQHF. CDR3 in DNA: TGCGCCAGCAGCCAAGATCGGAGCCGGGACAGGGATAGCAATCAGCCCCAGCATTTT.